These T cell receptor beta chains were read from a single sample in a study of CD8 T cells in Susac syndrome. TCRdb fed the immunoSEQ multiplex PCR reads into MiXCR, producing one record per CDR3 protein. This sample carries 120,000 or so distinct CDR3 sequences, roughly 95% of them seen once, and the ten largest clones take roughly 0.14%. Sequenced input: CD4+ T cells from PBMCs. Receptors originate from a human donor with Susac syndrome. CDR3s include the opening cysteine and the closing phenylalanine or tryptophan. Each record gives: V gene, J gene, clone size, D gene, CDR3 protein, CDR3 DNA. The D gene is left open where the match is weak. Clone size, where shown, is once, few, many, or a class for clones that have expanded.

>TRBV5-1|TRBJ2-6|.|.
CASSLPDVASGANVLTF
TGCGCCAGCAGCTTACCGGACGTGGCCTCTGGGGCCAACGTCCTGACTTTC
>TRBV12-3/TRBV12-4|TRBJ2-1|.|.
CASSFGTEQFF
TGTGCCAGCAGTTTCGGGACAGAGCAGTTCTTC
>TRBV30|TRBJ2-2|.|.
CAWSTSPTRNTGELFF
TGTGCCTGGAGTACGAGCCCCACGAGAAACACCGGGGAGCTGTTTTTT
>TRBV20-1|TRBJ2-7|once|TRBD1
CSATGTGDAYEQYF
TGCAGTGCTACCGGGACAGGGGATGCCTACGAGCAGTACTTC
>TRBV30|TRBJ2-1|.|.
CAWSGVNEQFF
TGTGCCTGGAGTGGAGTTAATGAGCAGTTCTTC
>TRBV20-1|TRBJ2-2|.|.
CSASSSGTNTGELFF
TGCAGTGCTAGCTCAAGCGGAACGAACACCGGGGAGCTGTTTTTT
>TRBV20-1|TRBJ1-1|.|.
CSASPRPGRLNTEAFF
TGCAGTGCTAGTCCCCGACCCGGGCGCTTGAACACTGAAGCTTTCTTT
>TRBV25-1|TRBJ2-1|.|.
CASSAVQGREQFF
TGTGCCAGCAGTGCTGTACAGGGCCGTGAGCAGTTCTTC
>TRBV5-1|TRBJ2-7|.|.
CASRPGTQSYEQYF
TGCGCCAGCAGGCCCGGGACCCAGTCCTACGAGCAGTACTTC
>TRBV28|TRBJ2-3|once|TRBD2
CASSPGGDSGSLTDTQYF
TGTGCCAGCAGCCCGGGGGGGGATAGCGGGTCCCTCACAGATACGCAGTATTTT
>TRBV5-1|TRBJ2-7|.|.
CASSLLASYEQYF
TGCGCCAGCAGCTTGTTAGCATCCTACGAGCAGTACTTC
>TRBV1|TRBJ2-7|.|.
CTSSQKGFSYEQYF
TGCACCAGCAGCCAAAAAGGATTTTCCTACGAGCAGTACTTC
>TRBV28|TRBJ2-5|.|.
CASSAIGTLQETQYF
TGTGCCAGCAGTGCGATCGGGACTCTTCAAGAGACCCAGTACTTC
>TRBV5-1|TRBJ2-5|.|.
CASSLGKGRETQYF
TGCGCCAGCAGCTTGGGTAAGGGGCGAGAGACCCAGTACTTC
>TRBV27|TRBJ2-1|.|TRBD2
CASRPLGLAGGPYNEQFF
TGTGCCAGCAGACCGCTCGGACTAGCGGGAGGTCCGTACAATGAGCAGTTCTTC
>TRBV13|TRBJ2-1|.|.
CASSLDDEQFF
TGTGCCAGCAGCTTAGATGATGAGCAGTTCTTC
>TRBV10-3|TRBJ2-3|.|TRBD2
CAISDGTSGRRTDTQYF
TGTGCCATCAGTGACGGGACTAGCGGGAGGAGGACAGATACGCAGTATTTT
>TRBV2|TRBJ2-2|once|.
CASSEQGHTGELFF
TGTGCCAGCAGTGAACAGGGCCACACCGGGGAGCTGTTTTTT
>TRBV30|TRBJ2-7|.|TRBD2
CAWSAGLAGTYEQYF
TGTGCCTGGAGCGCCGGACTAGCGGGGACCTACGAGCAGTACTTC
>TRBV24-1|TRBJ2-3|.|TRBD1
CATEGQGSDTQYF
TGTGCCACCGAAGGACAGGGAAGCGATACGCAGTATTTT